One sample yielded the 18 T cell receptor beta chains listed below, sequenced in a study of spatial heterogeneity in lung cancer. This sample's time point: blood at routine non-recurrence follow-up after resection. Tumor, nontumor lung or frozen PBMC supplied whole RNA that was sequenced unsorted. TCRdb re-analysed the 5' RACE reads in MiXCR, keeping a single row per CDR3 protein. The data contain roughly 26,000 distinct CDR3 sequences, roughly 6% of them singletons. Material: PBMCs, obtained at follow-up. The receptors were gathered from a male donor with early-stage non-small cell lung cancer.

A few counts support this clonotype. V usage is TRBV20-1 and J usage is TRBJ2-3; 7 nucleotides agree with TRBD1. The CDR3 contains 13 residues. CDR1 and CDR2 (germline): DFQATT, SNEGSKA (reference sequence). V lost 7 bases to trimming and J lost 0 bases; unmatched junction nucleotides: 4. The CDR3 sequence: CSVGTVSTDTQYF. CDR3 nucleotide sequence: TGCAGTGTCGGGACAGTGAGCACAGATACGCAGTATTTT.

This clonotype showed up just a few times. This rearrangement joins TRBV6-5 to TRBJ2-7; TRBD1 matches 8 bases. From germline, CDR1 is MNHEY and CDR2 SVGAGI. This CDR3 is 15 amino acids long. V shed 2 bases and J 0 bases; nucleotides not matched to a gene: 3. CDR3 in amino acids: CASSYSGTGSYEQYF. As DNA, the CDR3 is TGTGCCAGCAGTTACAGTGGGACAGGCTCCTACGAGCAGTACTTC.

This clonotype was recorded many times. The rearrangement joins TRBV7-9 to TRBJ1-1, with a tentative D call TRBD1 (6 bases). CDR1 and CDR2 (germline): SEHNR, FQNEAQ (reference sequence). This CDR3 is 15 amino acids long. V shed 2 bases and J shed 1 base, with 11 bases lying between them. This chain's CDR3 is CASSLPQGSNTEAFF. The DNA for the CDR3 is TGTGCCAGCAGCTTACCACAGGGATCGAACACTGAAGCTTTCTTT.

This clonotype has a handful of counts. The rearrangement uses TRBV7-8 and TRBJ2-6; D remains unclear. The CDR3 is 15 amino acids. Germline V lookup: CDR1 SGHVS, CDR2 FQNEAQ. V was trimmed by 3 bases and J by 0 bases, leaving 6 bases between them. The CDR3 here is CASSFTASGANVLTF. CDR3 in DNA: TGTGCCAGCAGCTTCACGGCCTCTGGGGCCAACGTCCTGACTTTC.

This clonotype was recorded at least ten times. The V gene is TRBV6-1, the J gene TRBJ1-1; D uncertain. The germline V gene has CDR1 MNHNS and CDR2 SASEGT. The CDR3 runs to 13 residues. The ends were cut back, 8 bases at V and 2 bases at J, with 12 bases in the middle. CDR3 coding DNA: TGTGCCAGCCCTAGGCACAGCAACACTGAAGCTTTCTTT. Protein: CASPRHSNTEAFF.

This clonotype showed up just a few times. The rearrangement joins TRBV18 to TRBJ1-1, with no clear D. V dropped 4 bases and J dropped 1 base, with 4 bases sitting between them. This CDR3 is 12 amino acids long. Per the germline V gene, CDR1 is KGHSH and CDR2 is LQKENI. The CDR3, as DNA: TGTGCCAGCTCACACCAGAACACTGAAGCTTTCTTT. The encoded protein is CASSHQNTEAFF.

The table lists this clonotype with many counts. The V gene is TRBV30, the J gene TRBJ2-3, with D possibly TRBD1 on 5 matching bases. V was pared by 4 bases and J by 0 bases, with 11 bases between. CDR3 length equals 14 residues. Germline loops: CDR1 GTSNPN, CDR2 SVGIG (reference sequence). CDR3 nucleotides: TGTGCCTGGAAGACAGATACTAGCACAGATACGCAGTATTTT. It is translated as CAWKTDTSTDTQYF.

This clonotype has at least ten counts. This chain links TRBV29-1 with TRBJ1-1; D gene ambiguous. Trimming pared 8 bases from V and 5 bases from J, leaving 15 bases between. There are 12 residues in the CDR3. Germline loops: CDR1 SQVTM, CDR2 ANQGSEA. The DNA for the CDR3 is TGCAGCAGCCACGAGCCTGGGACTGAAGCTTTCTTT. It translates to CSSHEPGTEAFF. Complete variable domain (other parts from reference TRBV29-1 and TRBJ1-1): SAVISQKPSRDICQRGTSLTIQCQVDSQVTMMFWYRQQPGQSLTLIATANQGSEATYESGFVIDKFPISRPNLTFSTLTVSNMSPEDSSIYLCSSHEPGTEAFFGQGTRLTVV.

This clonotype was seen many times. V and J are TRBV30 and TRBJ2-7, with a possible D match to TRBD2 (7 bases). From germline, CDR1 is GTSNPN and CDR2 SVGIG (reference sequence). This CDR3 is 15 amino acids long. V lost 2 bases, J lost 1 base, and 15 bases lay in between. The CDR3 DNA is TGTGCCTGGAGTCCCTTGGGGGGGACATCCTACGAGCAGTACTTC. As protein: CAWSPLGGTSYEQYF.

This clonotype was observed many times. The V gene is TRBV5-1, the J gene TRBJ1-1, with D possibly TRBD1 on 6 matching bases. Germline CDR1 SGHRS, CDR2 YFSETQ. Trimming took off 4 bases at V and 1 base at J, with 14 bases between the two ends. The CDR3 spans 15 residues. The DNA for the CDR3 is TGCGCCAGCAGCACCTCACGAGGGGGGAACACTGAAGCTTTCTTT. Amino acid sequence: CASSTSRGGNTEAFF.

This clonotype was detected many times. The CDR3: CASSLPVNEKLFF. The DNA for the CDR3 is TGTGCCAGCAGCTTGCCGGTAAATGAAAAACTGTTTTTT. The rearrangement joins TRBV5-5 to TRBJ1-4; the D is unclear. The germline V and J ends were trimmed by 1 base and 5 bases, with 6 bases remaining between them. The CDR3 is made up of 13 amino acids. Germline V gene sequence: CDR1 SGHKS, CDR2 YYEKEE (reference sequence).

There are a few counts of this clonotype. This chain joins TRBV20-1 and TRBJ1-2; D not resolved. The CDR3 contains 13 residues. Germline CDR1 is DFQATT and CDR2 is SNEGSKA (reference sequence). Trimming removed 7 bases at V and 4 bases at J, with 16 bases between. Written as DNA, the CDR3 is TGCAGTGTTGATGCGGGGAAACTCTATGGCTACACCTTC. Its protein product is CSVDAGKLYGYTF.

This clonotype was recorded many times. The V gene is TRBV7-3, the J gene TRBJ2-1, with TRBD1 identical over 7 bases. The V gene end was trimmed by 5 bases and the J gene end by 6 bases; junction bases not matched to a gene: 10. This CDR3 is built from 15 residues. Germline CDR1 SGHTA, CDR2 FQGTGA. The CDR3 DNA follows: TGTGCCAGCAGCCAAGAACCAGGGGGTCGCAATGAGCAGTTCTTC. Translating gives CASSQEPGGRNEQFF.

The rearrangement uses TRBV5-1 and TRBJ1-2; 7 nucleotides align to TRBD1. The J segment lost 4 bases and the V segment lost 4 bases, leaving 16 bases of the junction unmatched. The germline V gene encodes CDR1 SGHRS and CDR2 YFSETQ. The CDR3 totals 17 residues. CDR3 amino acids: CASSPSSTGQVIYGYTF. Written as DNA, the CDR3 is TGCGCCAGCAGCCCCTCCTCGACAGGACAGGTTATCTATGGCTACACCTTC.

This clonotype was counted many times. V gene TRBV6-1 combines with J gene TRBJ2-1; perhaps TRBD1 as D (5 bases). The CDR3 extends over 13 amino acids. Trimming pared 3 bases from V and 6 bases from J, leaving 9 bases between. Germline values: CDR1 MNHNS, CDR2 SASEGT. The CDR3 DNA follows: TGTGCCAGCAGTGAGGTCAGGGTCAATGAGCAGTTCTTC. Translation gives CASSEVRVNEQFF.

To note about this clonotype: A much bigger clone sits one base away, suggesting this may be a read error. The chain has TRBV2 and TRBJ2-3, with a possible D match to TRBD1 (5 bases). Germline CDR1 is SNHLY and CDR2 is FYNNEI. Trimming stripped 3 bases from V and 2 bases from J, with 9 bases between. CDR3 length: 14 amino acids. The CDR3 DNA reads TGTGCCAGCAGTGATGGCAGGGTCACAGATACGCAGTATTTT. Protein: CASSDGRVTDTQYF.

This clonotype was picked up many times. This chain uses TRBV4-1 with TRBJ2-1; no definite D call. CDR3 length: 14 residues. CDR1 and CDR2 (germline): MGHRA, YSYEKL. V was shortened by 4 bases and J by 7 bases, with 14 bases between the two germline ends. CDR3 DNA sequence: TGCGCCAGCAGCCGCCCCTTCCGAAGTAATGAGCAGTTCTTC. Encoded protein: CASSRPFRSNEQFF.

The CDR3 protein is CATRPSGSRNEQFF. CDR3 DNA sequence: TGTGCCACCAGACCGAGCGGGAGTCGTAATGAGCAGTTCTTC. The chain combines TRBV24-1 with TRBJ2-1; TRBD2 aligns across 8 bases. CDR1 is KGHDR and CDR2 is SFDVKD in the germline V gene. The CDR3 sequence is 14 residues long. V shed 7 bases, J shed 7 bases, and the junction held 8 bases outside the gene matches.